The clone carrying this T cell receptor beta chain came up many times. Construction of TCR beta libraries relied on iRepertoire HTBI primers and on Arm-PCR targeting CDR3 regions. In TCRdb, the multiplex PCR reads were re-called with MiXCR into one record per CDR3 protein. In the table there are about 430,000 distinct CDR3 sequences, around 23% of which are singletons. This sample is drawn from a study of regulatory T cells in long-lasting Graves disease. The time point was: persistent/refractory GD, antithyroid drugs over 5 years with positive TRAb. Construction of the TCR library relied on RNA isolated from PBMCs. Trimming removed 4 bases from V and 4 bases from J; junction bases left unmatched: 2. Germline V gene lookup returns CDR1 MDHEN and CDR2 SYDVKM. The CDR3 loop spans 13 amino acids.

The sample consisted of peripheral blood mononuclear cells (PBMCs), taken when the disease was refractory, from a patient treated with antithyroid drugs. This TCR was sampled from a female donor with Graves disease. The V and J genes are TRBV28 and TRBJ2-5; 8 bases are shared with TRBD2. The CDR3 nucleotides read TGTGCCAGCAGTTCGGGAGGGACAGAGACCCAGTACTTC. Encoded protein: CASSSGGTETQYF.